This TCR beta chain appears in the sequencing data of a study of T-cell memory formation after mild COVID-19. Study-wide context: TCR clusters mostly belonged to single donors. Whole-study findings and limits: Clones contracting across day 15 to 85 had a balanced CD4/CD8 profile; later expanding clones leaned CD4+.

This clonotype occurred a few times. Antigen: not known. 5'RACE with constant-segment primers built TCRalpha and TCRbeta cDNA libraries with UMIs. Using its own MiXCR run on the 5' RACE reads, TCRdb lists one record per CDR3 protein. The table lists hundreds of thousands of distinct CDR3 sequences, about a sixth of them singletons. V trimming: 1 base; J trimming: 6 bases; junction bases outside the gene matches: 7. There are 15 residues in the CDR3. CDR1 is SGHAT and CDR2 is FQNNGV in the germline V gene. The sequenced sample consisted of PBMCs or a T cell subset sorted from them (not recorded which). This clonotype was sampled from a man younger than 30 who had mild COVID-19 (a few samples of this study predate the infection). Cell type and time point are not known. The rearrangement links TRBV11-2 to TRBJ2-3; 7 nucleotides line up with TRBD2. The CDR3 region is CASSLGGGPIDTQYF. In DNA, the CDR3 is TGTGCCAGCAGCTTAGGGGGGGGTCCGATTGATACGCAGTATTTT.